Listed below are T cell receptor beta chains from one sample, sequenced in a study of T cells in Graves' hyperthyroidism and ophthalmopathy. Each CDR3 protein is one row after TCRdb ran MiXCR on the multiplex PCR reads. The table includes more than 550,000 distinct CDR3 sequences, 45% detected once. Sequenced sample: peripheral blood or thyroid tissue (not recorded which). These receptors were collected from an adult man with Graves' disease, either hyperthyroidism or ophthalmopathy (not recorded which). The conserved cysteine and the conserved F or W are not part of the CDR3 here. The order of the fields is J gene, V gene, CDR3 protein.

TRBJ2-7	TRBV11-2	ASTQGAGEYEQY
TRBJ1-3	TRBV7-9	ASSPTIGTGRGNTIY
TRBJ1-2	TRBV12-3/TRBV12-4	ASSFSDKPPYGYT
TRBJ1-1	TRBV12-5	ASGFSGNTEAF
TRBJ2-6	TRBV5-5	ASSGGVGGANVLT
TRBJ2-7	TRBV29-1	SAWTGPLEQY
TRBJ1-4	TRBV24-1	ATSDPTVPNEKLF
TRBJ1-1	TRBV7-2	ASSTGLTAEAF
TRBJ2-7	TRBV10-3	AISRTGDFS
TRBJ1-1	TRBV29-1	SVEDGGREKP
TRBJ1-1	TRBV5-1	ASSLARQNTEAF
TRBJ1-5	TRBV10-3	AISGANQPQH
TRBJ2-7	TRBV6-1	ATQRQEGEQY
TRBJ1-2	TRBV19	ASSRVQGGGGYT
TRBJ1-3	TRBV29-1	RGQGMNTIY
TRBJ1-2	TRBV6-6	ASSYLGVDGYT
TRBJ2-7	TRBV20-1	SARGSDYEQY
TRBJ1-5	TRBV11-1	ASIIRFQPQH
TRBJ1-2	TRBV4-1	ASSQEAGDYYGYT
TRBJ1-5	TRBV19	ASSIEGDFNQPQH
TRBJ1-5	TRBV5-1	ASSIGTGGSNQPQH
TRBJ2-6	TRBV2	ASSYVLLAAGANVLT
TRBJ1-5	TRBV24-1	ATSDDRSEQPQH
TRBJ1-4	TRBV5-4	ASSLGGQGDEKLF
TRBJ1-4	TRBV29-1	SVETGNEKLF
TRBJ1-3	TRBV14	ASSRPSISGNTIY
TRBJ1-2	TRBV10-3	AISDSGGINGYT
TRBJ1-4	TRBV20-1	SAPDRGREKLF
TRBJ2-7	TRBV7-9	ASSSNSHRNSYEQY
TRBJ1-4	TRBV25-1	ATSAGDREKLF
TRBJ1-4	TRBV6-5	ASGATNEKLF
TRBJ2-7	TRBV25-1	ASVDRGPYEQY
TRBJ2-5	TRBV19	ASALASQETQY
TRBJ2-7	TRBV7-9	ASSPAVGTYSYEQY
TRBJ1-6	TRBV24-1	ATSGSSYNSPLH
TRBJ1-4	TRBV20-1	SARTLGTGAGTNEKLF
TRBJ1-2	TRBV10-2	ASSKGGGGANYGYT
TRBJ1-5	TRBV2	ASSLGGQYQPQH
TRBJ1-2	TRBV20-1	SARDMIGNYGYT
TRBJ1-1	TRBV7-8	ASSLGVAEAF
TRBJ2-7	TRBV7-3	ASSLRQGYYGQY
TRBJ1-1	TRBV27	ASSFSQRNTEAF
TRBJ2-7	TRBV5-1	ASSLERGREQY
TRBJ2-7	TRBV10-3	ASSPNVYEQY
TRBJ1-5	TRBV15	ATSIGTGGANQPQH
TRBJ1-6	TRBV7-2	ASSIGQGPYNSPLH
TRBJ1-2	TRBV9	ASRELREGYT
TRBJ2-5	TRBV5-5	ASSSNTGLETQY
TRBJ1-2	TRBV6-5	ATRSAGGYT
TRBJ1-3	TRBV2	ASSGQGYSGNTIY
TRBJ1-2	TRBV6-5	ASSPSGTSIYGYT
TRBJ2-7	TRBV9	ASSSPWDRGLHEQY
TRBJ2-7	TRBV5-1	ATGEGLSSSYEQY
TRBJ2-7	TRBV10-3	ASSFRFSGAQY
TRBJ1-2	TRBV7-9	ASSPDGRAAYGYT